This T cell receptor (beta chain) was retrieved from a study of T cells in tuberculosis. Study details: This South African cohort compared adolescents with or without latent tuberculosis against adults with active tuberculosis. Study-wide points: Classification accuracy was around 85% (AUROC around 0.9) with the GMM-specific repertoire. Active tuberculosis patients had shorter CDR3-alpha; the beta difference was nonsignificant. Active tuberculosis alpha repertoires lay closer to GMM-specific TCRs than controls'.

Worth noting for this clone: Its specificity is not known.

This CDR3 is 14 amino acids long. The method was immunoSEQ multiplex PCR; TCRdb's version includes in-frame clones alone and lacks a portion of them. The sample contains about 35,000 clones, under 95% of which appear only once. What was sequenced was PBMCs. The gene calls are TRBV21-1 and TRBJ1-2; no check of the table's D call, TRBD1, against the DNA was made. TRBV21-1 is shown as a pseudogene. This sequence was found in a donor between 10 and 35 years old with latent tuberculosis or without tuberculosis infection. Some clones in this sample may be carry-over from other donors' samples. The chain's CDR3 is CASSVNRKGWWYTF. The CDR3 DNA reads as TGTGCCAGCAGCGTTAATAGGAAGGGGTGGTGGTACACCTTC.